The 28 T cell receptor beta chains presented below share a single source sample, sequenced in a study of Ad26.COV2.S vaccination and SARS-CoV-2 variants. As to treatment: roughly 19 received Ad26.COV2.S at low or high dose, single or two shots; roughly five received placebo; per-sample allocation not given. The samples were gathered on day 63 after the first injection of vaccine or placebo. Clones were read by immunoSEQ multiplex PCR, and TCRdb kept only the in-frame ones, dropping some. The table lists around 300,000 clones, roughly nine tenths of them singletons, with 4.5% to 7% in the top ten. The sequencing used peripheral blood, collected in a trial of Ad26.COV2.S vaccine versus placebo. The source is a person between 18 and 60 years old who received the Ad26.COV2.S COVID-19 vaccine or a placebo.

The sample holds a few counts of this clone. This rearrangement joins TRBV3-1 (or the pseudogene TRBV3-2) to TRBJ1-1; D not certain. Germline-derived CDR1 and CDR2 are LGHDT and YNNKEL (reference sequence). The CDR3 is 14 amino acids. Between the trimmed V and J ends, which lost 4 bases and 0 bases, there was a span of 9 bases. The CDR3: CASSLGAMNTEAFF. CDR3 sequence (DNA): TGTGCCAGCAGCCTGGGAGCCATGAACACTGAAGCTTTCTTT.

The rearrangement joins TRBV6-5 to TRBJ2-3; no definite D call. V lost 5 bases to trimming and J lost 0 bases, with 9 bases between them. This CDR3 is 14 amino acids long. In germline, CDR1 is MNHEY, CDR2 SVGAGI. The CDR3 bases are TGTGCCAGCAGTCTCCAGACTAGCACAGATACGCAGTATTTT. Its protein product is CASSLQTSTDTQYF.

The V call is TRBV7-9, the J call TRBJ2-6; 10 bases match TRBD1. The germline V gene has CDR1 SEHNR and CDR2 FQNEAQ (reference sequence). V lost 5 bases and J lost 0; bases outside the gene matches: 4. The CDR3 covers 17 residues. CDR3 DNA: TGTGCCAGCAGCCTCGGGACAGGGGCCTCTGGGGCCAACGTCCTGACTTTC. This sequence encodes CASSLGTGASGANVLTF.

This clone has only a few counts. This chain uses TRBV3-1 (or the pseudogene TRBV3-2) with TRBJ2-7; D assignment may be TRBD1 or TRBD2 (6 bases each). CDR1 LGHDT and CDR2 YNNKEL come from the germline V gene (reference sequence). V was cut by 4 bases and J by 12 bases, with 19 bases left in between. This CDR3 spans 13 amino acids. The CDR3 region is CASSPGEGGPVYV. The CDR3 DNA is TGTGCCAGCAGCCCGGGGGAAGGGGGACCGGTGTACGTC.

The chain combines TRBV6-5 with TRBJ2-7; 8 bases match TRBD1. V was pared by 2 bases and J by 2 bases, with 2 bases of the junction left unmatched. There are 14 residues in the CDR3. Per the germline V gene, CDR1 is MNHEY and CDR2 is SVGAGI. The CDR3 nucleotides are TGTGCCAGCAGTTACCAACAGGGGGCCTACGAGCAGTACGTC. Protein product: CASSYQQGAYEQYV.

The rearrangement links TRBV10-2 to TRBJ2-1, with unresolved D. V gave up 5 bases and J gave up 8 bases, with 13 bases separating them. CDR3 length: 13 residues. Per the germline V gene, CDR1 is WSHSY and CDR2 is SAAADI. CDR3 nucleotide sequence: TGCGCCAGCAGTTCCGGCGACTCGTATGAGCAGTTCTTC. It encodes CASSSGDSYEQFF.

DNA of the CDR3: TGCGCCAGCAGCTTGAGGCGGGGGGGCATGTATGAGCAGTTCTTC. Residues: CASSLRRGGMYEQFF. This chain links TRBV5-1 with TRBJ2-1; TRBD2 agrees at 9 bases. Germline V gene data show CDR1 as SGHRS and CDR2 as YFSETQ. The V gene end was trimmed by 1 base and the J gene end by 8 bases; junction bases not matched to a gene: 7. There are 15 residues in the CDR3.

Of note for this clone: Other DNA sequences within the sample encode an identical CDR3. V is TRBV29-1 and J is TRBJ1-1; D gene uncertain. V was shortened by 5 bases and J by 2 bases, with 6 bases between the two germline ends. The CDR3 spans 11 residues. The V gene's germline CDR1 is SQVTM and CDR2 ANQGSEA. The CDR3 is CSVQRNTEAFF. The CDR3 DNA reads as TGCAGCGTTCAGCGAAACACTGAAGCTTTCTTT.

CDR3 residues: CASSLHSNRDGYTF. The CDR3 DNA sequence: TGTGCCAGCAGCTTACATTCCAACAGGGACGGCTACACCTTC. V is TRBV7-2 and J is TRBJ1-2; D perhaps matches TRBD1 (6 bases). Trimming pared 2 bases from V and 8 bases from J, leaving 15 bases between. CDR3 size: 14 residues. Germline values: CDR1 SGHTA, CDR2 FQGNSA.

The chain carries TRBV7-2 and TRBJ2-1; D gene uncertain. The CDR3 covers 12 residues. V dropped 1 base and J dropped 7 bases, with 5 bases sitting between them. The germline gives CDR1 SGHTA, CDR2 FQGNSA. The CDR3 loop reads CASSLDTNEQFF. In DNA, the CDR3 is TGTGCCAGCAGCTTAGATACTAATGAGCAGTTCTTC.

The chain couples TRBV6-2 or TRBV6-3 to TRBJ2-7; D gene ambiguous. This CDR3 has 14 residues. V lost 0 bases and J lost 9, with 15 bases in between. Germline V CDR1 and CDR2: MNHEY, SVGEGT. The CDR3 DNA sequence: TGTGCCAGCAGTTACTCGGGCCATTTTATATGGCAGTACGTC. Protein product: CASSYSGHFIWQYV.

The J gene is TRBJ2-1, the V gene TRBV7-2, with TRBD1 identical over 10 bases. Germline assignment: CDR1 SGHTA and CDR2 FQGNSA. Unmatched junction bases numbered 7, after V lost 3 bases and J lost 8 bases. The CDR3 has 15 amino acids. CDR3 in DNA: TGTGCCAGCAGCTTTAGGAGACAGGGGGCTGATGAGCAGTTCTTC. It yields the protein CASSFRRQGADEQFF.

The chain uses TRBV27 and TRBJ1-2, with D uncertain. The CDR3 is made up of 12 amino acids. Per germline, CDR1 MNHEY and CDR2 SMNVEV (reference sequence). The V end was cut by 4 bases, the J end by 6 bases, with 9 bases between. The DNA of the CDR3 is TGTGCCAGCAGTTCCAACAGTAATGGCTACACCTTC. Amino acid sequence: CASSSNSNGYTF.

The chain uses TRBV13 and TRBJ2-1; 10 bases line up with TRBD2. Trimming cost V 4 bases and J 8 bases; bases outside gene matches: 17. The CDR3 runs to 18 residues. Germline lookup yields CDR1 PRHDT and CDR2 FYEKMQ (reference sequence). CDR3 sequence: CASSSMRGAPSGGDEQFF. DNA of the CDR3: TGTGCCAGCAGCTCGATGAGAGGAGCCCCTAGCGGGGGTGATGAGCAGTTCTTC.

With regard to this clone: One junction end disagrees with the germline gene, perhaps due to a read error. CDR3 sequence (DNA): TGTGCCAGCACCTTAGAAGTACTAGGGACCGGGGAGCTGTTTTTT. Encoded protein: CASTLEVLGTGELFF. This chain connects TRBV7-6 to TRBJ2-2; D is possibly TRBD2 (5 bases). Germline CDR1 and CDR2: SGHVS and FNYEAQ. The length of the CDR3 is 15 residues.

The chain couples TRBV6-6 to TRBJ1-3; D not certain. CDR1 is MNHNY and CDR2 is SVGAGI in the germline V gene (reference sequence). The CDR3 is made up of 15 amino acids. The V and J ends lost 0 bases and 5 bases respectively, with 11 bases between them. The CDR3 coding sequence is TGTGCCAGCAGTTACTCGACGACGGGCCGAAACACCATATATTTT. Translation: CASSYSTTGRNTIYF.

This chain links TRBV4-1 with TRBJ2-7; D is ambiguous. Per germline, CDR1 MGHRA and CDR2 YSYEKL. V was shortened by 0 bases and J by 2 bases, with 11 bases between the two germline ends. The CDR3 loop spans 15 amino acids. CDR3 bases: TGCGCCAGCAGCCAAGAGCCGGGTCTTACCTACGAGCAGTACTTC. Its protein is CASSQEPGLTYEQYF.

The CDR3 nucleotides read TGTGCCAGCAGCTTAACCAGGAACTCTGGAAACACCATATATTTT. It specifies CASSLTRNSGNTIYF. The chain recombines TRBV7-2 with TRBJ1-3; D not certain. The germline V gene encodes CDR1 SGHTA and CDR2 FQGNSA. Trimming stripped 2 bases from V and 0 bases from J, with 8 bases between. The CDR3 runs to 15 residues.

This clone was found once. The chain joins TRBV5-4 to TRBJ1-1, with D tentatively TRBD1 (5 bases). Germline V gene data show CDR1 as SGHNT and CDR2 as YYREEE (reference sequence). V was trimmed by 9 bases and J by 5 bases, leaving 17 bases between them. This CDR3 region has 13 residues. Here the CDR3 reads CATTGSRGTEAFF. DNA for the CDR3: TGTGCCACAACGGGCAGTCGGGGGACTGAAGCTTTCTTT.

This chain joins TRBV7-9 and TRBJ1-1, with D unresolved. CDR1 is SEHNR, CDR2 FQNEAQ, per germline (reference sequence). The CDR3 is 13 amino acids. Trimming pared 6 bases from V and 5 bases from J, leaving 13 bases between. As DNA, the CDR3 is TGTGCCAGCAGTCTCGGCCCATTGACTGAAGCTTTCTTT. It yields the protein CASSLGPLTEAFF.

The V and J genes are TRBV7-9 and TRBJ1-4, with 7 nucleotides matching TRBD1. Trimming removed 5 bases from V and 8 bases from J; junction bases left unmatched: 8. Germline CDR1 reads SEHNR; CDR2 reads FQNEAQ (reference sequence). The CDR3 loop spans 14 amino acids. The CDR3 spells CASSAGQASEKLFF. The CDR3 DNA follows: TGTGCCAGCAGCGCTGGACAGGCTTCGGAAAAACTGTTTTTT.

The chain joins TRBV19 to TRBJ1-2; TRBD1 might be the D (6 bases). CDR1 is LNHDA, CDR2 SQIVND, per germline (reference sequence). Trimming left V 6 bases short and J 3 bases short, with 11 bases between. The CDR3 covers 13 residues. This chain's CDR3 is CASRSTGYYGYTF. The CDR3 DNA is TGTGCCAGTAGATCCACAGGGTACTATGGCTACACCTTC.

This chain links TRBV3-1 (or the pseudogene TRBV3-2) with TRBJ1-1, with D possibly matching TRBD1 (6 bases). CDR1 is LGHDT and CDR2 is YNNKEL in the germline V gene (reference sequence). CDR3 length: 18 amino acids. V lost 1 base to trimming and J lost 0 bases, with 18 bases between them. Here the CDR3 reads CASSQVFFRWDMNTEAFF. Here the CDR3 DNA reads TGTGCCAGCAGCCAAGTCTTTTTTAGGTGGGACATGAACACTGAAGCTTTCTTT.

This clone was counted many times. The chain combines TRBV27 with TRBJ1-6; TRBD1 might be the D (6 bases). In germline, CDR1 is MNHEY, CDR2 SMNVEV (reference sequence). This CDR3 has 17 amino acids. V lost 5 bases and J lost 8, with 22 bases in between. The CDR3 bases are TGTGCCAGCAGTGGGACCGGGACCTCGGGGGCCTATTCACCCCTCCACTTT. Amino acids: CASSGTGTSGAYSPLHF.

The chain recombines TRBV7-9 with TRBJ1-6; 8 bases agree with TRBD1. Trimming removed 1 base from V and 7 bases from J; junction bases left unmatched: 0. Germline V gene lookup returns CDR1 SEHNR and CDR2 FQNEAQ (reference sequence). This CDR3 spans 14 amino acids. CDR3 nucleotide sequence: TGTGCCAGCAGCTTAGGGACAGGGAATTCACCCCTCCACTTT. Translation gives CASSLGTGNSPLHF. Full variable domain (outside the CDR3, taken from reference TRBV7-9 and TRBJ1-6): DTGVSQNPRHKITKRGQNVTFRCDPISEHNRLYWYRQTLGQGPEFLTYFQNEAQLEKSRLLSDRFSAERPKGSFSTLEIQRTEQGDSAMYLCASSLGTGNSPLHFGNGTRLTVT.

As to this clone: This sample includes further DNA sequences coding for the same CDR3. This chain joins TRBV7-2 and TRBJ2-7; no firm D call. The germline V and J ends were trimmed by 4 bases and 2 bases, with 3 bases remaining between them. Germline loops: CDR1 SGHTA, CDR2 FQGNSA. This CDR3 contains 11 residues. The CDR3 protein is CASSSTYEQYF. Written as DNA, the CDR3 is TGTGCCAGCAGCTCTACCTACGAGCAGTACTTC.

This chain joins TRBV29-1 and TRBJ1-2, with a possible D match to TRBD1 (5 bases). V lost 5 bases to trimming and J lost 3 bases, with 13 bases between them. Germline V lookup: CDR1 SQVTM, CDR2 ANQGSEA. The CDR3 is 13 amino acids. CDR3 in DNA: TGCAGCGTTCGCCTCTTGGGGGACTATGGCTACACCTTC. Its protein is CSVRLLGDYGYTF.

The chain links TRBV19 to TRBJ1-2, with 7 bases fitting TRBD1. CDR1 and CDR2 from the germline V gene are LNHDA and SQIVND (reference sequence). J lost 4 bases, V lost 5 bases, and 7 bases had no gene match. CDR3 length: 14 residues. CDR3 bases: TGTGCCAGTAGTTTGCTCGGGACAGCCTATGGCTACACCTTC. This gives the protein CASSLLGTAYGYTF.